This T cell receptor (beta chain) was found in a study of OX40 agonist ivuxolimab in advanced cancers. TCRdb keeps only in-frame clones here, not all; method: immunoSEQ multiplex PCR. Counted here are some 60,000 clones, 70% to 90% occurring once; the ten biggest clones make up about 5%. CDR3 length: 14 amino acids. The germline V gene has CDR1 SGHRS and CDR2 YFSETQ. V lost 0 bases to trimming and J lost 8 bases, with 11 bases between them. The sequencing used CD4+ or CD8+ T cells sorted from blood, collected in a trial of the OX40 agonist ivuxolimab. The clonotype comes from an adult with an advanced solid tumor such as melanoma, head and neck, liver or kidney cancer. The J gene is TRBJ1-4, the V gene TRBV5-1; D is uncertain. The CDR3 nucleotides are TGCGCCAGCAGCTTGGGCGGGGTGGGCGAAAAACTGTTTTTT. Its translation: CASSLGGVGEKLFF. The full variable domain, rest sourced from reference TRBV5-1 and TRBJ1-4, is KAGVTQTPRYLIKTRGQQVTLSCSPISGHRSVSWYQQTPGQGLQFLFEYFSETQRNKGNFPGRFSGRQFSNSRSEMNVSTLELGDSALYLCASSLGGVGEKLFFGSGTQLSVL.